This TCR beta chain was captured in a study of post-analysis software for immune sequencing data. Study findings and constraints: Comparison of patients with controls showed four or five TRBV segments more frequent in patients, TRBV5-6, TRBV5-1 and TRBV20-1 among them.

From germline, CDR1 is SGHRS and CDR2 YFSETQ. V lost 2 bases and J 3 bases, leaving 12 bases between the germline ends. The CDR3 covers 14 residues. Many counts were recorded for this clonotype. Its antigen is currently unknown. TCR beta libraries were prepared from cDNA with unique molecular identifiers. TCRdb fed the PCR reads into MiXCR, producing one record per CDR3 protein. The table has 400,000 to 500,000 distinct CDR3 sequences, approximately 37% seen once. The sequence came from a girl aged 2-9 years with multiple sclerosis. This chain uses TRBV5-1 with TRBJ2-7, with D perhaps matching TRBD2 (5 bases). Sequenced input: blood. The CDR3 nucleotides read TGCGCCAGCAGCTTCTCGTACGGGAACTACGAGCAGTACTTC. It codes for CASSFSYGNYEQYF.